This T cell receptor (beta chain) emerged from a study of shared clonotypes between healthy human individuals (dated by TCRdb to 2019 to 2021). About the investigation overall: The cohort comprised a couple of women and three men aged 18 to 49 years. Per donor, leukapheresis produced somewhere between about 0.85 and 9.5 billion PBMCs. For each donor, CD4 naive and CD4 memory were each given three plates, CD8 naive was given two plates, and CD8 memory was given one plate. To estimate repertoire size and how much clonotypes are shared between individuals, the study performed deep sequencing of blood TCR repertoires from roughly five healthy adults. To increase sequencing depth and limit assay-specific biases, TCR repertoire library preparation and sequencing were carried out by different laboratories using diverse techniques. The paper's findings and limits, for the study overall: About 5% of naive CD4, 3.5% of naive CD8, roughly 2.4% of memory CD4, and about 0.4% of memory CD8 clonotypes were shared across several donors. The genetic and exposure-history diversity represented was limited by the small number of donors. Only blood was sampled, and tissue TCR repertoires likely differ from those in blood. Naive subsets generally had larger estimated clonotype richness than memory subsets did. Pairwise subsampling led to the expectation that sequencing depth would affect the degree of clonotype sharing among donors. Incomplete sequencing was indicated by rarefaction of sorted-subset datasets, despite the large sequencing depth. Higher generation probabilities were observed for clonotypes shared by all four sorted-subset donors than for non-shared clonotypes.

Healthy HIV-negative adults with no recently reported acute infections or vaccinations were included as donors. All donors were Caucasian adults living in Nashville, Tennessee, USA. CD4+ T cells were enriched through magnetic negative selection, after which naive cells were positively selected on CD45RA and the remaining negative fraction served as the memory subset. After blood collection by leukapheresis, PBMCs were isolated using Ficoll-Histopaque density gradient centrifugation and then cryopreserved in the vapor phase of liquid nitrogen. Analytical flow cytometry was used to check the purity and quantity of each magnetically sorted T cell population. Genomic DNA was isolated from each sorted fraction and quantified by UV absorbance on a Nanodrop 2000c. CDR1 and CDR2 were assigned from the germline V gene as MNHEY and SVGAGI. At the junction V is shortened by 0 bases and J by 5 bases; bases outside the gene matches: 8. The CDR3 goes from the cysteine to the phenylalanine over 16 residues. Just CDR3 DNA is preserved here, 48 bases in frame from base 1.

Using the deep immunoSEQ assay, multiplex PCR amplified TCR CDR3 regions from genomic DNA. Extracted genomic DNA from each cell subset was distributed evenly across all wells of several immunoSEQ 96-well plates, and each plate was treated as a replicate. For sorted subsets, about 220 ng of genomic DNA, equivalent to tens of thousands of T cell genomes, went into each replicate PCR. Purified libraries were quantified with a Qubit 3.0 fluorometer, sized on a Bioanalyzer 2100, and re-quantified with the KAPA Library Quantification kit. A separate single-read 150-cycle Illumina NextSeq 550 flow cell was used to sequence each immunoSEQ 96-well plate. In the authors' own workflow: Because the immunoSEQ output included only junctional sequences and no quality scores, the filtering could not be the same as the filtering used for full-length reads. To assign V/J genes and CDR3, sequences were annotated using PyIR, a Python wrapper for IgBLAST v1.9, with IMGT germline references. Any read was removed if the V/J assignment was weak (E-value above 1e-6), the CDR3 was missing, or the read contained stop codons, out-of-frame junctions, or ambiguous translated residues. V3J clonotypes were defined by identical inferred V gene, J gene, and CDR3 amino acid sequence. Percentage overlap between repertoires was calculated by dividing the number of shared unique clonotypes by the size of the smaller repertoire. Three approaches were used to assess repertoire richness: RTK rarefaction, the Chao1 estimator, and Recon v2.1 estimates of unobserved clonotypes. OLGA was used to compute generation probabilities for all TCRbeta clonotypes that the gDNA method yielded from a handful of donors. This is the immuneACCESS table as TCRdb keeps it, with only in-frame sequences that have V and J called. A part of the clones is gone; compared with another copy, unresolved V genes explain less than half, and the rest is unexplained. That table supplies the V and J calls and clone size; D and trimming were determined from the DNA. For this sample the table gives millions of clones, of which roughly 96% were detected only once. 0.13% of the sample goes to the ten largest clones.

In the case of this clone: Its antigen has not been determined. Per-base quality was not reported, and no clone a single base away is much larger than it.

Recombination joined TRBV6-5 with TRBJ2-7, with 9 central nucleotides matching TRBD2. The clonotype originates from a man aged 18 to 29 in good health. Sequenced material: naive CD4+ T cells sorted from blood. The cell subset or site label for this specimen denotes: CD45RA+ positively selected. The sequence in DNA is TGTGCCAGCAGTTACTCTACCAGCGGGAGGACCAACGAGCAGTACTTC. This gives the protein CASSYSTSGRTNEQYF.